This TCR beta chain comes out of a study of shared clonotypes between healthy human individuals. In the study overall: The composition of the donors was a couple of women and a few men aged 18 to 49.

Study-level points and caveats: Large depth notwithstanding, sorted-subset sequencing proved incomplete by rarefaction.

Among the donors, all were Caucasian adults who lived in Nashville, Tennessee. This clone was detected many times. Its antigen is undetermined. Using immunoSEQ multiplex PCR, the repertoire was profiled, and TCRdb retains in-frame clones only, with some absent. The table lists about 680,000 clones, under 80% of them singletons. The sequencing input was memory CD4+ T cells sorted from blood. Subset given: CD45RA-negative fraction. The TCR originated in a woman aged 25-40 years in good health.

The CDR3 loop is CASSISHPESYGYTF. Written as DNA, the CDR3 is TGTGCCAGTAGTATATCTCACCCGGAGAGCTATGGCTACACCTTC. V usage is TRBV19 and J usage is TRBJ1-2; D remains unclear. The CDR3 length is 15 residues. The V gene's germline CDR1 is LNHDA and CDR2 SQIVND (reference sequence). V gave up 2 bases and J gave up 4 bases, with 14 bases separating them.